This section outlines one TCR beta chain sequence together with its context. The V gene end was trimmed by 6 bases and the J gene end by 5 bases; junction bases not matched to a gene: 7. CDR1 and CDR2 from the germline V gene are SQVTM and ANQGSEA. This CDR3 spans 14 amino acids. This sample is drawn from a study of shared clonotypes between healthy human individuals. It was at deep level that the assay was run. The method was immunoSEQ multiplex PCR; TCRdb's version includes in-frame clones alone and lacks a portion of them. The table lists fewer than 600,000 clones, around 77% of them singletons. Free of recent acute infections or vaccinations, the donors were healthy HIV-negative adults.

The chain uses TRBV29-1 and TRBJ2-5, with 12 bases matching TRBD2. The sequencing input was PBMCs. This sequence was found in a woman aged 35 to 49 in good health. Some clones in this sample may be carry-over from other donors' samples. The CDR3 reads CSVASGRAVETQYF. The CDR3, as DNA: TGCAGCGTAGCTAGCGGGAGGGCCGTGGAGACCCAGTACTTC.